Listed here are 6 T cell receptor beta chains from one sample, sequenced in a study of blood T cell repertoires in COVID-19 (dated by TCRdb to 2018 to 2020). The library came from the immunoSEQ multiplex PCR assay. TCRdb obtained this table from immuneACCESS and retained in-frame rearrangements with V and J assigned. These tables miss some clones; where compared with another copy, unresolved V genes account for less than half of the shortfall, and the remainder is unexplained. The sample includes about 81,000 clones, with roughly 82% observed a single time. The ten top clones hold about 6.9% of the sample. Sequencing was carried out using peripheral blood. Receptors were obtained from a human donor in a cohort sampled during active COVID-19.

The rearrangement joins TRBV6-5 to TRBJ1-1; D not certain. The CDR3 loop spans 14 amino acids. The germline V gene has CDR1 MNHEY and CDR2 SVGAGI. Trimming removed 4 bases from V and 2 bases from J, with 11 bases in between. CDR3 bases: TGTGCCAGCAGTTCGAGTAGTTTAAACACTGAAGCTTTCTTT. Translated: CASSSSSLNTEAFF.

The V and J genes are TRBV19 and TRBJ2-2; 8 bases match TRBD1. Germline lookup yields CDR1 LNHDA and CDR2 SQIVND (reference sequence). This CDR3 spans 15 amino acids. With V trimmed by 5 bases and J by 0 bases, 2 bases remained unmatched. CDR3 amino acids: CASSPTGANTGELFF. The CDR3 DNA reads as TGTGCCAGTAGTCCGACAGGGGCGAACACCGGGGAGCTGTTTTTT.

The rearrangement uses TRBV5-1 and TRBJ2-2, with 8 bases fitting TRBD2. The CDR3 runs 15 residues. From germline, CDR1 is SGHRS and CDR2 YFSETQ. The V segment lost 4 bases and the J segment 3 bases; nucleotides outside the gene matches: 5. The CDR3 protein is CASSRSGGDTGELFF. The CDR3 bases are TGCGCCAGCAGCCGGAGCGGGGGCGACACCGGGGAGCTGTTTTTT.

This chain uses TRBV7-2 with TRBJ2-2; the D is unclear. Germline V CDR1 and CDR2: SGHTA, FQGNSA. This CDR3 comprises 12 residues. V shed 8 bases and J shed 2 bases, with 6 bases lying between them. The CDR3: CASGKNTGELFF. The CDR3 bases are TGTGCCAGCGGCAAAAACACCGGGGAGCTGTTTTTT.

The chain carries TRBV5-1 and TRBJ2-1; 8 nucleotides agree with TRBD2. Losses at the gene ends were 7 bases for V and 1 base for J; bases not matched to a gene: 7. From germline, CDR1 is SGHRS and CDR2 YFSETQ. The CDR3 is made up of 15 amino acids. The chain's CDR3 is CASGSGGRSYNEQFF. CDR3 coding DNA: TGCGCCAGCGGGTCGGGGGGGCGGTCCTACAATGAGCAGTTCTTC.

V gene TRBV3-1 (or the pseudogene TRBV3-2) combines with J gene TRBJ1-2; tentative D call: TRBD1 (6 bases). The CDR3 covers 13 residues. Germline assignment: CDR1 LGHDT and CDR2 YNNKEL (reference sequence). Trimming removed 6 bases at V and 4 bases at J, with 12 bases between. The CDR3: CASRTRDIYGYTF. The CDR3 bases are TGTGCCAGCAGGACCCGGGACATCTATGGCTACACCTTC.